This entry lists 14 T cell receptor beta chains sequenced from one sample in a study of cytomegalovirus exposure and HLA in healthy donors. The primer mix had 60 Vbeta and 13 Jbeta primers. Libraries were prepared by immunoSEQ multiplex PCR; TCRdb keeps only in-frame clonotypes and omits some of them. The sample has around 130,000 clones; around 75% are singletons. The source material was PBMCs. These receptors were obtained from a man aged 30 to 39 in good health and CMV-seronegative.

The CDR3 is CASSSLDSQETQYF. CDR3 bases: TGTGCCAGCAGTTCCTTAGACAGTCAAGAGACCCAGTACTTC. V gene TRBV27 combines with J gene TRBJ2-5; D might be TRBD1 (5 bases). The V end lost 4 bases, the J end lost 2 bases, and 11 bases lay between the germline ends. This CDR3 has 14 amino acids. The germline CDR1 and CDR2 sequences are MNHEY and SMNVEV (reference sequence).

This sequence joins TRBV6-5 and TRBJ2-7; D is undetermined. Trimming took off 6 bases at V and 0 bases at J, with 12 bases between the two ends. CDR3 size: 14 residues. Germline V gene data show CDR1 as MNHEY and CDR2 as SVGAGI. CDR3 sequence (DNA): TGTGCCAGCAGCAAGAGACAACGCTCCTACGAGCAGTACTTC. Its translation is CASSKRQRSYEQYF.

The chain uses TRBV28 and TRBJ2-7; TRBD1 might be the D (6 bases). Germline loops: CDR1 MDHEN, CDR2 SYDVKM. The CDR3 runs to 14 residues. The V and J ends lost 2 bases and 6 bases respectively, with 14 bases between them. The CDR3 is CASSLTGLSGEQYF. The CDR3 nucleotides are TGTGCCAGCAGTTTAACAGGGTTATCGGGCGAGCAGTACTTC.

The rearrangement uses TRBV5-4 and TRBJ1-6; 12 bases are shared with TRBD1. Germline loops: CDR1 SGHNT, CDR2 YYREEE (reference sequence). Trimming cost V 4 bases and J 9 bases; bases outside gene matches: 5. The CDR3 runs 15 residues. In DNA, the CDR3 is TGTGCCAGCAGCCGGGACAGGGGGCCCATTTCACCCCTCCACTTT. Its protein product is CASSRDRGPISPLHF.

The CDR3 DNA sequence: TGTGCCAGCAGCTTTCTCAGACAGACTGGGGCCAACGTCCTGACTTTC. It codes for CASSFLRQTGANVLTF. V usage is TRBV5-4 and J usage is TRBJ2-6; TRBD1 might be the D (5 bases). The CDR3 spans 16 residues. With 2 bases removed from V and 2 bases from J, the gap between germline ends came to 11 bases. Germline V gene data show CDR1 as SGHNT and CDR2 as YYREEE (reference sequence).

The chain links TRBV5-1 to TRBJ2-3; TRBD2 is a possible D gene (6 bases). The CDR3 loop spans 16 amino acids. Germline lookup yields CDR1 SGHRS and CDR2 YFSETQ. Trimming shortened V by 2 bases and J by 0 bases, and 13 bases separated the two germline ends. The CDR3: CASSLSGSTSTDTQYF. DNA of the CDR3: TGCGCCAGCAGCTTAAGCGGGTCCACTAGCACAGATACGCAGTATTTT.

The chain links TRBV5-1 to TRBJ1-2; 7 bases align to TRBD1. This CDR3 has 15 amino acids. Per germline, CDR1 SGHRS and CDR2 YFSETQ. V shed 4 bases and J 7 bases; nucleotides not matched to a gene: 13. This CDR3 reads CASSPGDRDFSGYTF. As DNA, the CDR3 is TGCGCCAGCAGCCCTGGTGACAGGGATTTTTCTGGCTACACCTTC.

The genes are TRBV6-5 and TRBJ1-1, with TRBD1 matching over 7 bases. Germline loops: CDR1 MNHEY, CDR2 SVGAGI. This CDR3 spans 16 amino acids. Losses at the gene ends were 2 bases for V and 0 bases for J; bases not matched to a gene: 6. The CDR3 region is CASSYRQGRLNTEAFF. In DNA, the CDR3 is TGTGCCAGCAGTTACCGACAGGGTCGTTTGAACACTGAAGCTTTCTTT.

The J gene is TRBJ1-4, the V gene TRBV6-6; D possibly corresponds to TRBD1 (6 bases). Germline-derived CDR1 and CDR2 are MNHNY and SVGAGI (reference sequence). V was clipped by 8 bases and J by 4 bases, with 14 bases between them. The CDR3 is made up of 14 amino acids. The CDR3 protein is CASRPGALNEKLFF. For the CDR3, the DNA is TGTGCCAGCCGTCCAGGGGCCCTTAATGAAAAACTGTTTTTT.

V and J are TRBV9 and TRBJ2-1, with no clear D. Germline CDR1 SGDLS, CDR2 YYNGEE. This CDR3 has 15 residues. The V end lost 2 bases, the J end lost 4 bases, and 13 bases lay between the germline ends. The CDR3 here is CASSVLPGGYNEQFF. CDR3 nucleotides: TGTGCCAGCAGCGTTCTCCCGGGTGGGTACAATGAGCAGTTCTTC.

This chain uses TRBV29-1 with TRBJ2-1; TRBD2 is a possible D gene (6 bases). The CDR3 is made up of 15 amino acids. The V gene lost 4 bases and the J gene lost 7 bases, with 20 bases spanning the gap. Germline V CDR1 and CDR2: SQVTM, ANQGSEA. The CDR3 sequence: CSVAFGGAFANEQFF. The CDR3, as DNA: TGCAGCGTTGCTTTTGGCGGGGCATTCGCTAATGAGCAGTTCTTC.

This CDR3 is CASSTGGFAYEQYF. CDR3 coding DNA: TGCGCCAGCAGCACAGGAGGGTTTGCCTACGAGCAGTACTTC. This chain connects TRBV5-1 to TRBJ2-7, with D possibly being TRBD2 (6 bases). The CDR3 consists of 14 residues. The germline gives CDR1 SGHRS, CDR2 YFSETQ. The V end was cut by 4 bases, the J end by 2 bases, with 13 bases between.

This clone was counted a few times. The CDR3, as DNA: TGTGCCAGCCAGGGACAGGGGAATCAGCCCCAGCATTTT. Its translation is CASQGQGNQPQHF. The chain couples TRBV6-1 to TRBJ1-5; 10 bases line up with TRBD1. The germline CDR1 and CDR2 sequences are MNHNS and SASEGT. J gave up 4 bases and V 8 bases, and 2 bases lay outside the gene matches. CDR3 length: 13 residues.

The chain uses TRBV7-9 and TRBJ2-3; 10 bases agree with TRBD2. J lost 2 bases, V lost 3 bases, and 2 bases had no gene match. The CDR3 is 15 residues long. Per the germline V gene, CDR1 is SEHNR and CDR2 is FQNEAQ (reference sequence). The DNA of the CDR3 is TGTGCCAGCAGCTTTAGCGGGGGGATCACAGATACGCAGTATTTT. This sequence encodes CASSFSGGITDTQYF.